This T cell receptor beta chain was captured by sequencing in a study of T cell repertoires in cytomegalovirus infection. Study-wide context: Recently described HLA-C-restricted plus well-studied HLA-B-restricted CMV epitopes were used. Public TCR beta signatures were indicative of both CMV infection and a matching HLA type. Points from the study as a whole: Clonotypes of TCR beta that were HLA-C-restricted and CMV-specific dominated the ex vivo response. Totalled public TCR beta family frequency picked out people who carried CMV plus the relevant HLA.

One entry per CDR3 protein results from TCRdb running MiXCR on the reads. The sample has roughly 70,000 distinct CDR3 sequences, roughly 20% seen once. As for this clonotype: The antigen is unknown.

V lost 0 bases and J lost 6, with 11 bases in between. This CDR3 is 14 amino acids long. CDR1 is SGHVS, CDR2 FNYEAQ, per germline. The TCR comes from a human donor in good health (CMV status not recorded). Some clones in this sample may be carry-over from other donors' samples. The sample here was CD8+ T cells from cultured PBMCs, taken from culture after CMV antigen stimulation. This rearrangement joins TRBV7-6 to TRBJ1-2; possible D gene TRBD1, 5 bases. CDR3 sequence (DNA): TGTGCCAGCAGCTTAGCGGGGCCGGCGGATGGCTACACCTTC. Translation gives CASSLAGPADGYTF.